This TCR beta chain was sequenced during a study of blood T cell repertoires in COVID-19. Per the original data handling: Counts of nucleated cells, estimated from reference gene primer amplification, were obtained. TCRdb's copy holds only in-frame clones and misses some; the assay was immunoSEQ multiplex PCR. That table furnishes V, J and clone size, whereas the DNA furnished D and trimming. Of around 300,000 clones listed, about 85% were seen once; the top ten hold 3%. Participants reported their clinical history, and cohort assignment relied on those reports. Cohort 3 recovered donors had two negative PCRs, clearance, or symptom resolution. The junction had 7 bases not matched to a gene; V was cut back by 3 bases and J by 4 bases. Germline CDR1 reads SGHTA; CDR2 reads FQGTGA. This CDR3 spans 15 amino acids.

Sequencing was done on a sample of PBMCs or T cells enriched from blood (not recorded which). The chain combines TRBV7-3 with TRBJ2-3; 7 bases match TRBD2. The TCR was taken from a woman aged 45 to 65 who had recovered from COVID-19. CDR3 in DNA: TGTGCCAGCAGCTTGGGCGGGAGAACCGCAGATACGCAGTATTTT. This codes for CASSLGGRTADTQYF.